A selection of T cell receptor beta chains follows, all from one sample in a study of STAT5B mutations in CD4+ large granular lymphocyte leukemia. The data were produced by immunoSEQ multiplex PCR, yet TCRdb's version contains in-frame clones alone and is incomplete. The repertoire holds 25,000 to 40,000 clones, with about four fifths as singletons. The sequenced sample consisted of CD4+ T cells from blood buffy coats. All receptors come from a human donor in good health. Each CDR3 is given without its conserved first and last residue.

V	J	CDR3
TRBV7-2	TRBJ1-2	ASSPLEGYT
TRBV30	TRBJ1-1	AWSLLPNTNTEAF
TRBV7-6	TRBJ1-5	ASSLQGDQPQH
TRBV28	TRBJ2-7	ASTVNRYEQY
TRBV5-8	TRBJ2-7	ASSPWTASSYEQY
TRBV6-5	TRBJ2-3	ASSRGTGDTDTQY
TRBV6-6	TRBJ1-3	AAYRGLGGGNTIY
TRBV28	TRBJ2-1	ASSSLAGGIYNEQF
TRBV19	TRBJ2-4	ASKEGRGRQNIQY
TRBV11-2	TRBJ2-3	ASRPADREDTQY
TRBV11-3	TRBJ2-1	ASSTGLAYNEQF
TRBV5-4	TRBJ2-1	ASSLGNSQGNEQF
TRBV2	TRBJ2-3	ASRGDNTDTQY
TRBV10-1	TRBJ2-7	ASTPRGRFTYEQY